The text below deals with one TCR beta chain. This clone's antigen is unknown. Per-nucleotide qualities are absent, and no much larger clonotype sits a single base away. From the cysteine up to the phenylalanine, the CDR3 has a length of 19 residues. This entry keeps only the CDR3 DNA: 57 bases, framed from base 1. Trimming removed 7 bases from V and 5 bases from J; the gene matches leave 18 bases unexplained. Sequences LNHDA (CDR1) and SQIVND (CDR2) are obtained from the germline V gene (reference sequence). Healthy HIV-negative adults with no recently reported acute infections or vaccinations were included as donors. All donors were Caucasian adults living in Nashville, Tennessee, USA. CD4+ T cells were enriched by magnetic negative selection, after which naive cells were positively selected on CD45RA and the negative fraction was taken as the memory subset. Blood was obtained by leukapheresis, after which PBMCs were separated by Ficoll-Histopaque density gradient centrifugation and cryopreserved in liquid nitrogen vapor phase. Analytical flow cytometry was used to check the purity and quantity of each magnetically sorted T cell population. From each sorted fraction, genomic DNA was isolated and quantified by UV absorbance on a Nanodrop 2000c.

These data are taken from a study of shared clonotypes between healthy human individuals (TCRdb year 2020). Regarding the research as a whole: The cohort comprised a couple of women and three men aged 18 to 49 years. For each donor, CD4 naive and CD4 memory were each run on three plates, CD8 naive on two plates, and CD8 memory on one plate. To estimate repertoire size and how much clonotype sharing occurs between individuals, the study deeply sequenced the blood TCR repertoires of several healthy adults. To increase sequencing depth and limit assay-specific biases, TCR repertoire library preparation and sequencing were carried out by different laboratories using diverse techniques. Each donor's leukapheresis produced roughly between roughly 0.85 and 9.5 billion PBMCs.

Broad study findings and their caveats: The genetic and exposure-history diversity represented was limited by the small number of donors. Compared with non-shared clonotypes, clonotypes shared by all four sorted-subset donors had higher generation probabilities. Only blood was sampled, and tissue TCR repertoires likely differ from those in blood. Naive subsets generally had larger estimated clonotype richness than memory subsets did. Pairwise subsampling led to the expectation that sequencing depth would affect the degree of clonotype sharing among donors. Incomplete sequencing was indicated by rarefaction of sorted-subset datasets, despite the large sequencing depth. Sharing across several donors was observed for approximately 5% of naive CD4, 3% to 4% of naive CD8, 2% to 2.5% of memory CD4, and roughly 0.4% of memory CD8 clonotypes.

TCR CDR3 regions were amplified from genomic DNA by multiplex PCR using the deep immunoSEQ assay. Extracted genomic DNA from each cell subset was distributed evenly across all wells of several immunoSEQ 96-well plates, and each plate was treated as a replicate. For sorted subsets, around 0.2 ug of genomic DNA, equivalent to roughly 33,000 T cell genomes, went into each replicate PCR. The purified libraries were quantified using a Qubit 3.0 fluorometer, sized with a Bioanalyzer 2100, and then quantified again using the KAPA Library Quantification kit. Every immunoSEQ 96-well plate was sequenced on a separate single-read 150-cycle Illumina NextSeq 550 flow cell. The authors processed their data as follows. Because only junctional sequences without quality scores were contained in the immunoSEQ output, filtering matching that applied to full-length reads could not be performed. To assign V/J genes and CDR3, sequences were annotated using PyIR, a Python wrapper for IgBLAST v1.9, with IMGT germline references. Reads were filtered out if the reads had weak V/J assignments (E-value above 1e-6), no CDR3, stop codons, out-of-frame junctions, or ambiguous translated residues. V3J clonotypes were defined by identical inferred V gene, J gene, and CDR3 amino acid sequence. Percentage overlap between repertoires was computed as shared unique clonotypes divided by the size of the smaller repertoire. Richness of each repertoire was evaluated using RTK rarefaction, the Chao1 estimator, and Recon v2.1 estimates of unobserved clonotypes. Generation probabilities for all TCRbeta clonotypes obtained by the gDNA method from several donors were computed using OLGA. Imported from immuneACCESS, the table was reduced by TCRdb to in-frame sequences with V and J called. These copies leave out some clones; in studies compared against another copy, an unresolved V gene accounts for under half, and the cause of the remainder is not known. D and trimming come from the DNA, and the V and J calls and clone size come from that table. The sample table lists 2,100,000 or so clones, around 95% of them with a count of one. Around 0.13% of the sample goes to the ten largest clones.

Sequencing input: naive CD4+ T cells sorted from blood. In light of the paper, this sample's cell subset or site label describes: CD45RA+ positively selected. This sequence originates from a man younger than 30 in good health. In this chain, TRBV19 is recombined with TRBJ2-5, with 14 bases in between that match TRBD2. The nucleotides read TGTGCCAGTACCGCCAGGTGGGGACTAGCGGGAGTCATGGTGGAGACCCAGTACTTC. This gives the protein CASTARWGLAGVMVETQYF.